Below are 4 T cell receptor beta chains sequenced from a single sample in a study of T cell responses to AZD1222 COVID-19 vaccine (dated by TCRdb to the early 2020s). The receptor library was made with the immunoSEQ multiplex PCR assay. The table was pulled from immuneACCESS by TCRdb, which kept in-frame rearrangements only. Such tables lose some clones; where checked, under half of the loss comes from unresolved V genes, and the rest has no known cause. The sample table records around 140,000 clones; around 87% of these occur just once. The top ten clonotypes cover approximately 1.5% of the sample. This specimen's time point label, per the study, means: baseline before first vaccination. Material: peripheral blood, obtained on day 0 of AZD1222 vaccination. The receptors come from an adult in good health.

The gene calls are TRBV18 and TRBJ1-2, with 8 bases lining up with TRBD1. Per germline, CDR1 KGHSH and CDR2 LQKENI. V lost 1 base and J lost 2; bases outside the gene matches: 9. CDR3 length: 17 residues. For the CDR3, the DNA is TGTGCCAGCTCACCACAAGGACAGGGAATTACAAACTATGGCTACACCTTC. This encodes CASSPQGQGITNYGYTF.

The CDR3 sequence: CASSPDRANQPQHF. The CDR3 nucleotides are TGTGCCAGCAGCCCGGACAGGGCGAATCAGCCCCAGCATTTT. J is TRBJ1-5 and V is TRBV9; 8 bases map to TRBD1. CDR1 and CDR2 (germline): SGDLS, YYNGEE. V shed 4 bases, J shed 4 bases, and the junction held 4 bases outside the gene matches. This CDR3 comprises 14 residues.

The genes are TRBV7-6 and TRBJ1-2; a possible D gene is TRBD1 (5 bases). CDR1 SGHVS and CDR2 FNYEAQ come from the germline V gene. The CDR3 loop spans 15 amino acids. The V gene lost 2 bases and the J gene lost 8 bases, with 18 bases spanning the gap. The DNA of the CDR3 is TGTGCCAGCAGCTTATTACCAGGGTCGGTGGAGGGCTACACCTTC. It yields the protein CASSLLPGSVEGYTF.

CDR3 loop: CASSPIGGQETQYF. The CDR3 region has the DNA TGTGCCAGCAGCCCGATTGGGGGGCAGGAGACCCAGTACTTC. The rearrangement joins TRBV7-6 to TRBJ2-5; D may correspond to TRBD1 or TRBD2 (6 bases each). V was clipped by 5 bases and J by 5 bases, with 15 bases between them. CDR3 length: 14 amino acids. Per germline, CDR1 SGHVS and CDR2 FNYEAQ. Together with reference TRBV7-6 and TRBJ2-5, the CDR3 gives the full variable domain: GAGVSQSPRYKVTKRGQDVALRCDPISGHVSLYWYRQALGQGPEFLTYFNYEAQQDKSGLPNDRFSAERPEGSISTLTIQRTEQRDSAMYRCASSPIGGQETQYFGPGTRLLVL.